This T cell receptor beta chain was observed in a study of T cell responses to AZD1222 COVID-19 vaccine. Overall study results and limits: Repertoires were obtained only post-peak T cell response.

Generated by immunoSEQ multiplex PCR, the TCRdb table keeps only in-frame clones and is missing some. The sample carries around 140,000 clones, 92% recorded once. Germline CDR1 is MNHEY and CDR2 is SVGEGT. Trimming at V came to 4 bases and at J to 6 bases, leaving 3 bases not matched to a gene. This CDR3 region has 13 residues. Regarding this clone: Its antigen is not known.

The chain employs TRBV6-2 or TRBV6-3 and TRBJ1-5; the match to TRBD1 covers 7 bases. Material: peripheral blood, obtained 28 days after the second AZD1222 dose. This clonotype was obtained from an adult who received the AZD1222 COVID-19 vaccine. CDR3 region: CASSSQGTQPQHF. As DNA, the CDR3 is TGTGCCAGCAGTTCACAGGGGACTCAGCCCCAGCATTTT.